Following are 19 T cell receptor beta chains from one sample sequenced in a study of blood T cell repertoires in COVID-19. Some clones are missing from TCRdb's copy, which holds only in-frame ones; the method was immunoSEQ multiplex PCR. This table holds fewer than 200,000 clones, 70% to 85% found once. The sequencing input was PBMCs or T cells enriched from blood (not recorded which). These receptors originate from a woman in her 70s in a cohort exposed to, infected with or recovered from COVID-19 (not recorded which).

V usage is TRBV4-2 and J usage is TRBJ1-5, with 7 bases aligning to TRBD1. CDR1 and CDR2 (germline): LGHNA, YNFKEQ. The junction had 3 bases not matched to a gene; V was cut back by 4 bases and J by 0 bases. The CDR3 covers 15 residues. CDR3 in DNA: TGTGCCAGCAGCCTGACAGGGAGTAGCAATCAGCCCCAGCATTTT. Protein: CASSLTGSSNQPQHF.

The chain has TRBV27 and TRBJ2-1, with TRBD2 matching 10 bases. This CDR3 comprises 17 residues. The junction had 15 bases not matched to a gene; V was cut back by 4 bases and J by 9 bases. Germline lookup yields CDR1 MNHEY and CDR2 SMNVEV (reference sequence). This CDR3 is CASSSPWTSGGGSEQFF. CDR3 in DNA: TGTGCCAGCAGTTCCCCTTGGACTAGCGGTGGAGGAAGTGAGCAGTTCTTC.

The sample holds a few counts of this clone. This chain joins TRBV7-9 and TRBJ1-5; unclear D gene. Trimming removed 5 bases at V and 4 bases at J, with 9 bases between. This CDR3 contains 13 residues. Germline CDR1 is SEHNR and CDR2 is FQNEAQ (reference sequence). In DNA form, the CDR3 reads TGTGCCAGCAGCCAACTTTGGAATCAGCCCCAGCATTTT. It is translated as CASSQLWNQPQHF.

The rearrangement links TRBV18 to TRBJ1-5; 7 bases map to TRBD1. The CDR3 totals 15 residues. With V trimmed by 3 bases and J by 2 bases, 4 bases remained unmatched. CDR1 is KGHSH, CDR2 LQKENI, per germline. The CDR3 spells CASSPVGTGNQPQHF. The CDR3 nucleotides read TGTGCCAGCTCACCTGTGGGGACAGGCAATCAGCCCCAGCATTTT.

V gene TRBV19 combines with J gene TRBJ1-1; 8 bases fit TRBD1. This CDR3 has 14 amino acids. J lost 2 bases, V lost 6 bases, and 5 bases had no gene match. Germline V gene data show CDR1 as LNHDA and CDR2 as SQIVND (reference sequence). The DNA of the CDR3 is TGTGCCAGTAGCCTACAGGGGGACAACACTGAAGCTTTCTTT. Translating it yields CASSLQGDNTEAFF.

The chain carries TRBV5-1 and TRBJ2-1, with D perhaps TRBD2 (6 bases). Germline CDR1 and CDR2: SGHRS and YFSETQ. The germline V and J ends were trimmed by 4 bases and 0 bases, with 20 bases remaining between them. The CDR3 loop spans 18 amino acids. CDR3: CASSGGVGGLSSYNEQFF. CDR3 in DNA: TGCGCCAGCAGCGGAGGGGTGGGAGGACTGAGCTCCTACAATGAGCAGTTCTTC.

The chain links TRBV28 to TRBJ1-3, with a possible D match to TRBD1 (5 bases). Germline CDR1 and CDR2: MDHEN and SYDVKM. CDR3 size: 17 residues. Trimming took off 3 bases at V and 0 bases at J, with 15 bases between the two ends. The CDR3 is CASSFGGLFHSGNTIYF. As DNA, the CDR3 is TGTGCCAGCAGTTTCGGGGGACTCTTTCACTCTGGAAACACCATATATTTT.

The chain carries TRBV28 and TRBJ1-4; 11 bases line up with TRBD1. This CDR3 is built from 16 residues. CDR1 is MDHEN, CDR2 SYDVKM, per germline. J lost 8 bases, V lost 2 bases, and 7 bases had no gene match. For the CDR3, the DNA is TGTGCCAGCAGTTTAACGGGACAGGGGGTAGGGGAAAAACTGTTTTTT. Its protein is CASSLTGQGVGEKLFF.

V and J are TRBV5-1 and TRBJ1-2, with TRBD1 matching over 8 bases. The J segment lost 7 bases and the V segment lost 0 bases, leaving 2 bases of the junction unmatched. The CDR3 covers 13 residues. CDR1 and CDR2 from the germline V gene are SGHRS and YFSETQ. The DNA of the CDR3 is TGCGCCAGCAGCTTGGACAGGGGGATTGGCTACACCTTC. Amino acid sequence: CASSLDRGIGYTF. Complete variable domain (other parts from reference TRBV5-1 and TRBJ1-2): KAGVTQTPRYLIKTRGQQVTLSCSPISGHRSVSWYQQTPGQGLQFLFEYFSETQRNKGNFPGRFSGRQFSNSRSEMNVSTLELGDSALYLCASSLDRGIGYTFGSGTRLTVV.

This clone was seen a handful of times. Written as DNA, the CDR3 is TGTGCCAGCTCACCGCAACTAGCGGGAGCCGTCAACACCGGGGAGCTGTTTTTT. This translates into CASSPQLAGAVNTGELFF. V is TRBV18 and J is TRBJ2-2; TRBD2 agrees at 11 bases. CDR3 length: 18 residues. The germline V gene has CDR1 KGHSH and CDR2 LQKENI. V was pared by 3 bases and J by 2 bases, with 8 bases of the junction left unmatched.

This chain connects TRBV15 to TRBJ2-7; 11 bases match TRBD2. This CDR3 region has 15 residues. The V gene end was trimmed by 3 bases and the J gene end by 3 bases; junction bases not matched to a gene: 4. The germline V gene has CDR1 LNHNV and CDR2 YYDKDF (reference sequence). Here the CDR3 DNA reads TGTGCCACCAGCAGTACTAGCGGGAGCTTCTACGAGCAGTACTTC. It codes for CATSSTSGSFYEQYF. Complete variable domain (other parts from reference TRBV15 and TRBJ2-7): DAMVIQNPRYQVTQFGKPVTLSCSQTLNHNVMYWYQQKSSQAPKLLFHYYDKDFNNEADTPDNFQSRRPNTSFCFLDIRSPGLGDTAMYLCATSSTSGSFYEQYFGPGTRLTVT.

The chain combines TRBV6-5 with TRBJ1-1, with 7 bases lining up with TRBD1. Germline assignment: CDR1 MNHEY and CDR2 SVGAGI. CDR3 length: 14 residues. Germline trimming cut 4 bases from V and 1 base from J; bases unmatched to any gene: 3. The CDR3 DNA is TGTGCCAGCAGTTTGACAGGGAGGAACACTGAAGCTTTCTTT. It is translated as CASSLTGRNTEAFF.

This chain links TRBV29-1 with TRBJ2-5; TRBD1 matches at 9 bases. The V and J ends lost 7 bases and 4 bases, in that order; junction bases with no gene match: 4. This CDR3 spans 12 amino acids. Germline V lookup: CDR1 SQVTM, CDR2 ANQGSEA. CDR3 in amino acids: CSGTGAGETQYF. As DNA, the CDR3 is TGCAGCGGGACAGGGGCAGGAGAGACCCAGTACTTC.

There are a few counts of this clone. The chain has TRBV7-2 and TRBJ2-5, with a weak D call TRBD2 (6 bases). Germline values: CDR1 SGHTA, CDR2 FQGNSA. The length of the CDR3 is 14 residues. V lost 4 bases to trimming and J lost 4 bases, with 13 bases between them. The CDR3: CASSSGTFGETQYF. The CDR3 DNA reads TGTGCCAGCAGCTCAGGGACTTTCGGAGAGACCCAGTACTTC.

The gene calls are TRBV5-1 and TRBJ2-1; 7 nucleotides align to TRBD1. Germline trimming cut 3 bases from V and 12 bases from J; bases unmatched to any gene: 6. CDR1 is SGHRS, CDR2 YFSETQ, per germline. The CDR3 is 12 residues long. CDR3 DNA: TGCGCCAGCAGCTCTGACAGGGTTTGGCAGTTCTTC. Encoded protein: CASSSDRVWQFF.

This sequence joins TRBV5-1 and TRBJ1-1; 10 nucleotides agree with TRBD1. The CDR3 covers 14 residues. With 6 bases clipped from V and 4 bases from J, the junction kept 6 bases outside the gene matches. Germline V lookup: CDR1 SGHRS, CDR2 YFSETQ. CDR3 protein: CASMRTGGITEAFF. In DNA, the CDR3 is TGCGCCAGCATGAGGACAGGGGGAATCACTGAAGCTTTCTTT. The full variable domain, its missing parts supplied by reference TRBV5-1 and TRBJ1-1, is KAGVTQTPRYLIKTRGQQVTLSCSPISGHRSVSWYQQTPGQGLQFLFEYFSETQRNKGNFPGRFSGRQFSNSRSEMNVSTLELGDSALYLCASMRTGGITEAFFGQGTRLTVV.

This rearrangement joins TRBV2 to TRBJ1-5, with D unresolved. CDR1 and CDR2 (germline): SNHLY, FYNNEI. There are 13 residues in the CDR3. V was cut by 2 bases and J by 6 bases, with 8 bases left in between. In nucleotides, the CDR3 is TGTGCCAGCAGTGAAACCGGGAGTCAGCCCCAGCATTTT. This encodes CASSETGSQPQHF. Full variable domain (missing parts from reference TRBV2 and TRBJ1-5): EPEVTQTPSHQVTQMGQEVILRCVPISNHLYFYWYRQILGQKVEFLVSFYNNEISEKSEIFDDQFSVERPDGSNFTLKIRSTKLEDSAMYFCASSETGSQPQHFGDGTRLSIL.

This clone was counted a single time. The V call is TRBV28, the J call TRBJ1-2; 7 nucleotides match TRBD1. J was trimmed by 8 bases and V by 6 bases; bases with no gene match: 9. This CDR3 region has 13 residues. Germline lookup yields CDR1 MDHEN and CDR2 SYDVKM. The CDR3 DNA sequence: TGTGCCAGCAGCCCTGTGGGGGACAGAGGCTACACCTTC. Protein product: CASSPVGDRGYTF.

This clone was counted between two and nine times. The gene calls are TRBV11-2 and TRBJ2-1; 11 bases agree with TRBD1. The CDR3 spans 15 residues. Germline CDR1 is SGHAT and CDR2 is FQNNGV. V shed 6 bases, J shed 2 bases, and the junction held 3 bases outside the gene matches. The CDR3 sequence is CASSSGQGAYNEQFF. The CDR3 DNA is TGTGCCAGCAGTTCGGGACAGGGGGCCTACAATGAGCAGTTCTTC.